This paragraph covers one T cell receptor beta chain sequence. Its specificity is unknown. The data belong to a study of shared clonotypes between healthy human individuals. The wider study: Plates per donor: three CD4 naive, three CD4 memory, two CD8 naive, one CD8 memory.

Genomic DNA belonging to each subset was distributed in equal measure over several immunoSEQ plates. Only in-frame clones appear in the TCRdb table, and some are missing; sequencing was by immunoSEQ multiplex PCR. This table holds roughly 2.1 million clones, about 93% found once. CD45RO-negative CD8 cells positively selected for CCR7 made up the naive population, which excluded terminally differentiated effector memory CD45RA+ cells. Findings of the study overall: Shared clonotypes: about 5% naive CD4, around 3.7% naive CD8, 2% to 2.5% memory CD4, over 0.3% memory CD8.

Trimming removed 4 bases from V and 2 bases from J, with 12 bases in between. Per the germline V gene, CDR1 is SGHAT and CDR2 is FQNNGV. The CDR3 totals 14 residues. Specimen: naive CD8+ T cells from PBMCs. The chain uses TRBV11-2 and TRBJ2-7; TRBD1 might be the D (6 bases). This TCR was recovered from a man younger than 35 in good health. Some clones in this sample may be carry-over from other donors' samples. The CDR3: CASSSRQATYEQYF. The CDR3 DNA reads as TGTGCCAGCAGCTCGAGACAGGCGACCTACGAGCAGTACTTC.